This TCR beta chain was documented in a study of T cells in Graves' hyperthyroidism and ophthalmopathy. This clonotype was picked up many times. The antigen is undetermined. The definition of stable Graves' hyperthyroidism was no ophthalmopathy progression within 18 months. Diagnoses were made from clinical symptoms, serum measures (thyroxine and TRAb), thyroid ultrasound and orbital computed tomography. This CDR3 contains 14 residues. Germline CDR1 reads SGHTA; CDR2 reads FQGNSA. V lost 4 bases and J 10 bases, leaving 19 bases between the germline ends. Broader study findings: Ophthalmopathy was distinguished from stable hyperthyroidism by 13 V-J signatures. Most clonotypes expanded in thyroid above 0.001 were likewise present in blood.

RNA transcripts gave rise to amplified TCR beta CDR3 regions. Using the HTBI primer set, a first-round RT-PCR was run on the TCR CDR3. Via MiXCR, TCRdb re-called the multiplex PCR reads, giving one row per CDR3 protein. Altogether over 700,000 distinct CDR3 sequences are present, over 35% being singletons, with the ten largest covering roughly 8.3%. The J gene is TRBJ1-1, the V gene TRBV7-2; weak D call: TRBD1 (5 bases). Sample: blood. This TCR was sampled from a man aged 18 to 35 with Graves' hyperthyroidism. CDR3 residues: CASSSFRDGGSAFF. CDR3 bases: TGTGCCAGCAGCTCGTTCCGGGACGGAGGATCAGCTTTCTTT. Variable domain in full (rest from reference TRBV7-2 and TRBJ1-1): GAGVSQSPSNKVTEKGKDVELRCDPISGHTALYWYRQSLGQGLEFLIYFQGNSAPDKSGLPSDRFSAERTGGSVSTLTIQRTQQEDSAVYLCASSSFRDGGSAFFGQGTRLTVV.